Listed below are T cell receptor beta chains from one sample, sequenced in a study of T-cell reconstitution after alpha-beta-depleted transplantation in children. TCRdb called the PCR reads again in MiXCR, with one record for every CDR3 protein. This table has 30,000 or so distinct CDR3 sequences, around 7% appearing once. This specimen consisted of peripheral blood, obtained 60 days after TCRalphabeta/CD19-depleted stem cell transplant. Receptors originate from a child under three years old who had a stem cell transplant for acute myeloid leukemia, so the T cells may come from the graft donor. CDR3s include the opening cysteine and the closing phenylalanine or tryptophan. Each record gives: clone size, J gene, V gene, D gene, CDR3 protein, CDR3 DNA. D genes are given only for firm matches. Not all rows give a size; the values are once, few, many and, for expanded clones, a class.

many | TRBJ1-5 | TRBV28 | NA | CASSLGLQNQPQHF | TGTGCCAGCAGTTTAGGGCTCCAGAATCAGCCCCAGCATTTT
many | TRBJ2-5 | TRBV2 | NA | CATRTAWETQYF | TGTGCCACCCGGACAGCCTGGGAGACCCAGTACTTC
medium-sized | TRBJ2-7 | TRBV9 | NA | CASSRRLTSYEQYF | TGTGCCAGCAGCCGACGATTAACGTCCTACGAGCAGTACTTC
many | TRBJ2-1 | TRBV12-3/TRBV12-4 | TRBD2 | CASSLGSGGYNEQFF | TGTGCCAGCAGTTTGGGTAGCGGGGGGTACAATGAGCAGTTCTTC
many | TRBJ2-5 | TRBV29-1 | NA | CSVERGTDSQGTQYF | TGCAGCGTTGAAAGGGGCACCGACTCACAAGGGACCCAGTACTTC
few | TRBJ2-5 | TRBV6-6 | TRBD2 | CASRTSWETQYF | TGTGCCAGCCGGACTAGCTGGGAGACCCAGTACTTC
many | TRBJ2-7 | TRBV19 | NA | CASSLGLTYEQYF | TGTGCCAGTAGTCTAGGGTTGACCTACGAGCAGTACTTC
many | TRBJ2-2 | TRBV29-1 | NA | CSVQGSGELFF | TGCAGCGTTCAGGGGTCCGGGGAGCTGTTTTTT
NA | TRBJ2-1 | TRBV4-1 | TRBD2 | CASSLGVAGAAGQFF | TGCGCCAGCAGCCTTGGAGTAGCGGGTGCCGCGGGGCAGTTCTTC
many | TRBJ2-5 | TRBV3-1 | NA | CASSQGIRPQETQYF | TGTGCCAGCAGCCAAGGGATTAGGCCGCAAGAGACCCAGTACTTC
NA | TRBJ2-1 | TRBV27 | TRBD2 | CASSPGTSGSNEQFF | TGTGCCAGCAGTCCCGGGACTAGCGGGAGTAATGAGCAGTTCTTC
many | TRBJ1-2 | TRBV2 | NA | CASSEVGGDYGYTF | TGTGCCAGCAGTGAAGTGGGAGGGGACTATGGCTACACCTTC
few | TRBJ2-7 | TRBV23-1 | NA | CASSHKKAQGGPEQYF | TGCGCCAGCAGTCACAAGAAGGCACAGGGGGGGCCCGAGCAGTACTTC
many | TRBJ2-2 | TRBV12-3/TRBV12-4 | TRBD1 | CASSSLPGQGMVPGELFF | TGTGCCAGCAGCTCCCTCCCAGGACAGGGGATGGTCCCCGGGGAGCTGTTTTTT
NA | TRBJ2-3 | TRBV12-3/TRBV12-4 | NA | CALGGGPLYF | TGTGCCCTAGGAGGGGGGCCTTTGTATTTT
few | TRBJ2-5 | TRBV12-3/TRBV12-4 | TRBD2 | CASSLFASGRAKRETQYF | TGTGCCAGCAGTTTATTCGCTAGCGGGAGGGCCAAGAGAGAGACCCAGTACTTC
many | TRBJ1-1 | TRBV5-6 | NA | CASSWGTGGEAFF | TGTGCCAGCAGCTGGGGGACGGGGGGCGAAGCTTTCTTT
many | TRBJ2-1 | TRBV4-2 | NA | CASSPLGGEQFF | TGTGCCAGCAGCCCCCTCGGGGGTGAGCAGTTCTTC
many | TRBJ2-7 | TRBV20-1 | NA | CSASYHEQYF | TGCAGTGCTAGTTACCACGAGCAGTACTTC
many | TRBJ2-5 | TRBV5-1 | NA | CASSFRPSLTGTQYF | TGCGCCAGCAGCTTCCGGCCCTCCTTGACGGGGACCCAGTACTTC
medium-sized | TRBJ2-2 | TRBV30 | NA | CAWSPTGLFGELFF | TGTGCCTGGAGTCCAACTGGACTATTCGGGGAGCTGTTTTTT
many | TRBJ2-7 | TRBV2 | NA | CASSGYEQYF | TGTGCCAGCAGTGGCTACGAGCAGTACTTC
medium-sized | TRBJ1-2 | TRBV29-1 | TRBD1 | CSVEDPRDRRGYGYTF | TGCAGCGTTGAAGATCCCCGGGACAGGAGGGGCTATGGCTACACCTTC
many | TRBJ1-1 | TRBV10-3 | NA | CAISPDSLPEAFF | TGTGCCATCAGCCCGGACAGCCTTCCTGAAGCTTTCTTT
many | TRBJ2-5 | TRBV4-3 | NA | CASSQGWGGQETQYF | TGCGCCAGCAGCCAAGGATGGGGAGGCCAAGAGACCCAGTACTTC
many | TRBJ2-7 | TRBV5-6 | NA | CASSLIRGTYEQYF | TGTGCCAGCAGCTTGATAAGGGGAACCTACGAGCAGTACTTC
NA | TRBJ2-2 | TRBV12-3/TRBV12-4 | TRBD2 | CASSPRTSGGAKNTGELFF | TGTGCCAGCAGCCCCCGGACTAGCGGGGGGGCAAAGAACACCGGGGAGCTGTTTTTT
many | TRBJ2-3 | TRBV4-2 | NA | CASSQPHSGAADTQYF | TGTGCCAGCAGCCAACCCCATTCGGGAGCGGCAGATACGCAGTATTTT
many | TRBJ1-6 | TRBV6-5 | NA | CASRFGGRNSPLHF | TGTGCCAGCAGGTTCGGGGGGAGGAATTCACCCCTCCACTTT
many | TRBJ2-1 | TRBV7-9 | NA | CASSTARNEQFF | TGTGCCAGCAGCACCGCTAGGAACGAGCAGTTCTTC
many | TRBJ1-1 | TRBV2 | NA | CASMVRYMNTEAFF | TGTGCCAGCATGGTCCGGTATATGAACACTGAAGCTTTCTTT
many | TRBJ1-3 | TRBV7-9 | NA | CASSLPGNPGNTIYF | TGTGCCAGCAGCTTACCCGGAAACCCCGGAAACACCATATATTTT
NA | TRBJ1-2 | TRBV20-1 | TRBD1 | CSARDNPGGADYGYTF | TGCAGTGCTAGAGATAACCCAGGGGGGGCAGACTATGGCTACACCTTC
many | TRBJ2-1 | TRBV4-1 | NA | CASSRGGRNWNEQFF | TGCGCCAGCAGCCGAGGGGGGCGAAATTGGAATGAGCAGTTCTTC
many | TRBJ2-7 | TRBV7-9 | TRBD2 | CASPGGTGEQYF | TGTGCCAGCCCGGGGGGGACGGGCGAGCAGTACTTC
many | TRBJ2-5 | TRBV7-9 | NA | CASSLSGGWQETQYF | TGTGCCAGCAGCTTAAGTGGAGGGTGGCAAGAGACCCAGTACTTC
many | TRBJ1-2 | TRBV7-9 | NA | CASSLGGGYGYTF | TGTGCCAGCAGCTTAGGAGGTGGCTATGGCTACACCTTC